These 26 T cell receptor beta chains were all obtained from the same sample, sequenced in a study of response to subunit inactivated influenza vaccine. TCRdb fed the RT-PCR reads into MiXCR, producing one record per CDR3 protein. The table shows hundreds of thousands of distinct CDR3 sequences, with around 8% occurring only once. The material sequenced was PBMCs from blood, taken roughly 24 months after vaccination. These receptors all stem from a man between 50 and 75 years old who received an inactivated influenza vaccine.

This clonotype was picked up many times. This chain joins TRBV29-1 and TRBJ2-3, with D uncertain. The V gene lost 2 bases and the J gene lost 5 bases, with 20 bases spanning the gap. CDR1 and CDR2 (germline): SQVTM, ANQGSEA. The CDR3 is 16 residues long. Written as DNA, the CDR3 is TGCAGCGTTGAAATCCTCTATACCAAAGGAAGAGATACGCAGTATTTT. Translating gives CSVEILYTKGRDTQYF.

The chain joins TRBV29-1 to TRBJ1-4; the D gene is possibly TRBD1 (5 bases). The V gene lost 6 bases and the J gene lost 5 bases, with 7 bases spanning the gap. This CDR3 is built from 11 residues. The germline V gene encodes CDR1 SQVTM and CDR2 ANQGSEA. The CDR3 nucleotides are TGCAGCGTCGGGGGGAATGAAAAACTGTTTTTT. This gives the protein CSVGGNEKLFF.

The CDR3 sequence: CASSNLAATNTGELFF. CDR3 sequence (DNA): TGTGCCAGCAGCAATCTAGCGGCCACGAACACCGGGGAGCTGTTTTTT. The rearrangement links TRBV7-2 to TRBJ2-2; 7 bases are shared with TRBD2. The CDR3 covers 16 residues. Per germline, CDR1 SGHTA and CDR2 FQGNSA. V trimming: 5 bases; J trimming: 0 bases; junction bases outside the gene matches: 6.

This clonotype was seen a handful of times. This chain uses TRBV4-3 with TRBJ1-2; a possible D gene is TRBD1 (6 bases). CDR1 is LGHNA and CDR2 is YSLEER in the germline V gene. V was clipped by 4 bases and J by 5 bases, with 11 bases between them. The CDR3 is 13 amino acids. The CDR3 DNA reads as TGCGCCAGCAGCCGACTAGGGGGTTATGGCTACACCTTC. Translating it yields CASSRLGGYGYTF.

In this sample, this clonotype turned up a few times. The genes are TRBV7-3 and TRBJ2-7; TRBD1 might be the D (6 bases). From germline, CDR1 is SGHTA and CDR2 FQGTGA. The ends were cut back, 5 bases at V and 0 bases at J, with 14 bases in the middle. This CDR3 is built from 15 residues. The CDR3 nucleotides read TGTGCCAGCAGCCAGGACAGTTTAAGCTCCTACGAGCAGTACTTC. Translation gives CASSQDSLSSYEQYF.

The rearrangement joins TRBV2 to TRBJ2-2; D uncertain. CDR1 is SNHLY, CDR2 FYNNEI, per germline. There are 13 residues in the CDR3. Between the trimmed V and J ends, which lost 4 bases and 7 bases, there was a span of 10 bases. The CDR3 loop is CASSAQPGGELFF. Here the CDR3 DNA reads TGTGCCAGCAGTGCCCAGCCTGGCGGGGAGCTGTTTTTT.

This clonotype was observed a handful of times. The CDR3 DNA reads TGTGCCAGCAGTTTTGTTGGATTTGGTGGCTACACCTTC. It yields the protein CASSFVGFGGYTF. This chain links TRBV28 with TRBJ1-2; D is undetermined. V was shortened by 3 bases and J by 7 bases, with 12 bases between the two germline ends. Germline V gene data show CDR1 as MDHEN and CDR2 as SYDVKM. The CDR3 has 13 amino acids.

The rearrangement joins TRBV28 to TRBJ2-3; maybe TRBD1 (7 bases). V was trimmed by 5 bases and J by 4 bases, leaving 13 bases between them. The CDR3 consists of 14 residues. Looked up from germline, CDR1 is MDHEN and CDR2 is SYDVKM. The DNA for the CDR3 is TGTGCCAGCAGTGTCGACAGGGAGGCAGATACGCAGTATTTT. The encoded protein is CASSVDREADTQYF.

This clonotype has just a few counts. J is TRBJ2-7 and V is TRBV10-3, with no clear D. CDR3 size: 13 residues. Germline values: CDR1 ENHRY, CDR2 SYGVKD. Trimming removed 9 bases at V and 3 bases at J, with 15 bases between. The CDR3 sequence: CAISPGQIYEQYF. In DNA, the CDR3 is TGTGCCATTAGCCCGGGTCAGATCTACGAGCAGTACTTC.

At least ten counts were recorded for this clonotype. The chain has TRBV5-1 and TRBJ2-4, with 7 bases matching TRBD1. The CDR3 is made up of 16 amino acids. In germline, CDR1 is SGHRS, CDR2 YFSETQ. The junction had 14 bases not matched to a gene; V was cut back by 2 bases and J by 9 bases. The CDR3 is CASSLAPMTGQGIQYF. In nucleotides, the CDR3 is TGCGCCAGCAGCTTAGCACCTATGACAGGGCAAGGCATTCAGTACTTC.

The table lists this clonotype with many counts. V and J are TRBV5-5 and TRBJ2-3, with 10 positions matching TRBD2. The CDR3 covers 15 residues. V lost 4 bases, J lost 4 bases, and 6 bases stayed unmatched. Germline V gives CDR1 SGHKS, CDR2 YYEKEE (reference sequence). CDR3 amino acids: CASSVLAGPSDTQYF. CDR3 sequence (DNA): TGTGCCAGCAGCGTACTAGCGGGACCTTCAGATACGCAGTATTTT.

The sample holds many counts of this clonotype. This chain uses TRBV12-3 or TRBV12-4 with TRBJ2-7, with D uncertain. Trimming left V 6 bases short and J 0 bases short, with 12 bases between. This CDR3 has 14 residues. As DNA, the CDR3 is TGTGCCAGCAGCTTACGTCATAGCTCCTACGAGCAGTACTTC. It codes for CASSLRHSSYEQYF.

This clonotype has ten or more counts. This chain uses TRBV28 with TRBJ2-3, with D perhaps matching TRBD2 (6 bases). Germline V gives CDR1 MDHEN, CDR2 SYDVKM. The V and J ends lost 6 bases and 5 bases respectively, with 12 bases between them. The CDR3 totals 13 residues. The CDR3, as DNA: TGTGCCAGCAGCTTGCAGGGAGGAGATACGCAGTATTTT. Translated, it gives CASSLQGGDTQYF. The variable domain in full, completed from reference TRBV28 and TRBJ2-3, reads DVKVTQSSRYLVKRTGEKVFLECVQDMDHENMFWYRQDPGLGLRLIYFSYDVKMKEKGDIPEGYSVSREKKERFSLILESASTNQTSMYLCASSLQGGDTQYFGPGTRLTVL.

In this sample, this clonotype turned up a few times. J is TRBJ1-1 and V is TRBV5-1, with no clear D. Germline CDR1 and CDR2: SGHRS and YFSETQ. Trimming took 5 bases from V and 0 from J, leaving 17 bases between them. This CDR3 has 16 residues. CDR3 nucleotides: TGCGCCAGCAGTCCCCAGACTGGAAACATGAACACTGAAGCTTTCTTT. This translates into CASSPQTGNMNTEAFF.

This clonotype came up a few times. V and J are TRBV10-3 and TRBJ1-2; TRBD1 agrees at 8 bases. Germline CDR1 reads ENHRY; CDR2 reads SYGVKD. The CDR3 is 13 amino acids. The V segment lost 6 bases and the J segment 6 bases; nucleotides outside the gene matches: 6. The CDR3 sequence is CAIREDRVHGYTF. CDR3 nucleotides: TGTGCCATCAGGGAGGACAGGGTCCATGGCTACACCTTC.

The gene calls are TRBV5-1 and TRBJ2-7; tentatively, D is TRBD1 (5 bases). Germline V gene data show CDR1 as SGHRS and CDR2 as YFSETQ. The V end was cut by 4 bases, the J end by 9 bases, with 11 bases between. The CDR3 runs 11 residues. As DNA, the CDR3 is TGCGCCAGCAGCGAACAGGACGGGCAGTACTTC. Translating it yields CASSEQDGQYF.

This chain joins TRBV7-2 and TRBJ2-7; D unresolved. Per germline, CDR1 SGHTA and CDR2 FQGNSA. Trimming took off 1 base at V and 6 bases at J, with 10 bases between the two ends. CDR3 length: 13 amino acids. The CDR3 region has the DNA TGTGCCAGCAGCTTAGATAGAATAGGCGAGCAGTACTTC. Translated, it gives CASSLDRIGEQYF.

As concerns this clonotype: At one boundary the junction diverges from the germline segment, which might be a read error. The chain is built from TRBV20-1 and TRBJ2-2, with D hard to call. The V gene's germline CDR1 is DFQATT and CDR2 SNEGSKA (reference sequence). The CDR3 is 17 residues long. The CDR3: CCAPGSANRPNTGELFF. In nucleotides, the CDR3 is TGCTGTGCTCCGGGCTCGGCAAACCGGCCGAACACCGGGGAGCTGTTTTTT.

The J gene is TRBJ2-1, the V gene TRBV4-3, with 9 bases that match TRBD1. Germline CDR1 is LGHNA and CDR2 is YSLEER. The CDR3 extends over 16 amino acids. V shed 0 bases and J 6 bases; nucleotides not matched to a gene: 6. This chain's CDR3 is CASSQDHGTGTNEQFF. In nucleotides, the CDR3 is TGCGCCAGCAGCCAAGACCATGGGACAGGGACCAATGAGCAGTTCTTC.

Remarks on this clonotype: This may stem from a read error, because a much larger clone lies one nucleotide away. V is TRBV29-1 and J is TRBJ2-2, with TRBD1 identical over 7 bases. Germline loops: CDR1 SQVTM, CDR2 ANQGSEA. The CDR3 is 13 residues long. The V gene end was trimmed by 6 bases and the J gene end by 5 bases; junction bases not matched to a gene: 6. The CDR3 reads CSVDRVRTGELFF. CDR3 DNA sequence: TGCAGCGTCGACAGGGTGCGAACCGGGGAGCTGTTTTTT.

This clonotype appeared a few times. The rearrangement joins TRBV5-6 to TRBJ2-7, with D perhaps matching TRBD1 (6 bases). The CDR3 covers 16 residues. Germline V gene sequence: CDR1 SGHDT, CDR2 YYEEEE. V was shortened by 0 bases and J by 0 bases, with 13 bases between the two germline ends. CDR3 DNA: TGTGCCAGCAGCTTGGCATGGGACACAACCTCCTACGAGCAGTACTTC. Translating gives CASSLAWDTTSYEQYF.

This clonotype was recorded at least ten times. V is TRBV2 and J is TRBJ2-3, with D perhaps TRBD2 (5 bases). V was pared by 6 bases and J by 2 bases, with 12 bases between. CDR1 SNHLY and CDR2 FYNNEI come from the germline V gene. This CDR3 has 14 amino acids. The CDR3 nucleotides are TGTGCCAGCAGGAAAGGACTTACCACAGATACGCAGTATTTT. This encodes CASRKGLTTDTQYF.

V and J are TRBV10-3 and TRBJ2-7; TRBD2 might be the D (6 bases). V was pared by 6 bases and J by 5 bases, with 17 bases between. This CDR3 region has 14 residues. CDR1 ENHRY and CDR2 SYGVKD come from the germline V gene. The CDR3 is CAIRGTEGLHEQYF. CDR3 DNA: TGTGCCATCAGGGGAACGGAGGGGTTGCACGAGCAGTACTTC.

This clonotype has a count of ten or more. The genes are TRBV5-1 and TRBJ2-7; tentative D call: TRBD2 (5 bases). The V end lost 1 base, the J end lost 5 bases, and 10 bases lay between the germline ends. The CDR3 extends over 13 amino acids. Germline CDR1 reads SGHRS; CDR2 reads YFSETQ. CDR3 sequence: CASSLFEGNEQYF. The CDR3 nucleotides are TGCGCCAGCAGCTTGTTCGAGGGTAACGAGCAGTACTTC.

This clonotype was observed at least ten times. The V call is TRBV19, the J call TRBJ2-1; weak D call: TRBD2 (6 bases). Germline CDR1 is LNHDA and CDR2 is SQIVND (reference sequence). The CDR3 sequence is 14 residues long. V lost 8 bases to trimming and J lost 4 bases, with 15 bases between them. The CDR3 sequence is CASSFGGGYNEQFF. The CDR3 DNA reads TGTGCCAGTTCCTTTGGGGGAGGATACAATGAGCAGTTCTTC.

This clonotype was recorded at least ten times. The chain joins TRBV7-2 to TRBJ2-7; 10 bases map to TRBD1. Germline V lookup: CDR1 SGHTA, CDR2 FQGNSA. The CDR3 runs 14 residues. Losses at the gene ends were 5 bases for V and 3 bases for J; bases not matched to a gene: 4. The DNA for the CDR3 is TGTGCCAGCAGCAAGGGACAGGGGAACTACGAGCAGTACTTC. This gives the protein CASSKGQGNYEQYF.